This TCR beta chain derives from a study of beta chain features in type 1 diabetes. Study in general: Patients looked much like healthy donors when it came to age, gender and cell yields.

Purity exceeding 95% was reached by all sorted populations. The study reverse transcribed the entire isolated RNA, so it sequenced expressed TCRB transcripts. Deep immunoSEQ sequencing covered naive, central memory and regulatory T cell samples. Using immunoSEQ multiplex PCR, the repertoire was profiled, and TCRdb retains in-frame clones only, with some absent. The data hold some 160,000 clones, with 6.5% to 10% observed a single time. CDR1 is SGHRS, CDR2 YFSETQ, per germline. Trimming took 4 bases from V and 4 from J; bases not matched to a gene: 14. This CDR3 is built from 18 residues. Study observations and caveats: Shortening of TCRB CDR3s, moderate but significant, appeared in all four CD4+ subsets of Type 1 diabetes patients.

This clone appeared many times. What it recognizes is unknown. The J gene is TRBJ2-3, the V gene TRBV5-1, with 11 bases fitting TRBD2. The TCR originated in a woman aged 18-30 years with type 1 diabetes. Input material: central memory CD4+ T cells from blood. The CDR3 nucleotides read TGCGCCAGCAGCCTACTAATCCCTAGCGGGAGGAGACCAGATACGCAGTATTTT. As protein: CASSLLIPSGRRPDTQYF.